This record covers a single TCR beta chain. What it binds is not known. Clones were sequenced by immunoSEQ multiplex PCR, and TCRdb holds only the in-frame ones, with some missing. The sample carries 9,200 or so clones, about 80% recorded once. This sample is drawn from a study of tumor-infiltrating lymphocytes in localized non-small cell lung cancer. Study-wide results and caveats: Higher tumor T cell infiltration than in uninvolved lung was supported by TCRbeta sequencing.

Germline V gives CDR1 LNHDA, CDR2 SQIVND (reference sequence). This CDR3 has 11 amino acids. Trimming removed 9 bases from V and 6 bases from J; junction bases left unmatched: 2. This TCR was recovered from a human donor with non-small cell lung cancer. The chain couples TRBV19 to TRBJ2-1; 7 bases line up with TRBD2. The specimen sequenced was uninvolved lung tissue not adjacent to the tumor. The CDR3 reads CASGRINEQFF. In nucleotides, the CDR3 is TGTGCCAGCGGGAGGATCAATGAGCAGTTCTTC.